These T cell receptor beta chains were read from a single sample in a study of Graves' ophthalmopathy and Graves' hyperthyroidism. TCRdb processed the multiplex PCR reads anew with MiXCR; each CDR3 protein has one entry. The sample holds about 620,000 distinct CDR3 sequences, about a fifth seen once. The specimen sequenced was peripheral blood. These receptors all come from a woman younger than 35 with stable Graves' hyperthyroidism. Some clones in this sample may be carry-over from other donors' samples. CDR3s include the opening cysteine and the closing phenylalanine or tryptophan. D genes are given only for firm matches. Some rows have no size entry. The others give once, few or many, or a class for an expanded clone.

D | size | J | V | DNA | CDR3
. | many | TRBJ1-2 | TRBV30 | TGTGCCTGGCTTCAGGGATCCAGCTATGGCTACACCTTC | CAWLQGSSYGYTF
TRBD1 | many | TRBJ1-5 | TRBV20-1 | TGCAGTGCTAGGAGGGGACAGGGAGATCAGCCCCAGCATTTT | CSARRGQGDQPQHF
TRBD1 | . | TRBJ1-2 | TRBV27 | TGTGCCAGCAGTTCCCTCGGACAGGGGCTCTATGGCTACACCTTC | CASSSLGQGLYGYTF
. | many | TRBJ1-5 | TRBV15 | TGTGCCACCAGCGAGACATGGGGCAATCAGCCCCAGCATTTT | CATSETWGNQPQHF
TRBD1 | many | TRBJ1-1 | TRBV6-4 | TGTGCCACAAAGACCAGGGGACAGGGGATGGTAAACACTGAAGCTTTCTTT | CATKTRGQGMVNTEAFF
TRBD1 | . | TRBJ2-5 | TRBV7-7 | TGTGCTAGCAGGGCTCTACCGGGACAGGGGGCAGAGACCCAGTACTTC | CASRALPGQGAETQYF
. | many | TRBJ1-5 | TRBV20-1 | TGCAGTGCTAGGGCGAGCGGGGCGGTTCGGCCCCAGCATTTT | CSARASGAVRPQHF
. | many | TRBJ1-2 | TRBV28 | TGTGCCAGCAGTCTCTCTCCTGGGCGGAGGAATAACTATGGCTACACCTTC | CASSLSPGRRNNYGYTF
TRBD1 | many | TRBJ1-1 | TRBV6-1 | TGTGCCAGCAGGGAACAGGGGGCGGTGAACACTGAAGCTTTCTTT | CASREQGAVNTEAFF
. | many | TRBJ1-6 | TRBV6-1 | TGTGCCAGCAGTGAAGGACATCGGTTTAGGTCACCCCTCCACTTT | CASSEGHRFRSPLHF
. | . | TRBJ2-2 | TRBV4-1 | TGCGCCAGCAGCCAACCATTGGGGGCTTATTTCTCCGGGGAGCTGTTTTTT | CASSQPLGAYFSGELFF
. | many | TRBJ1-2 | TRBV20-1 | TGCAGTGCTAGAGAGAGCGGGGCCCCAGCTAACTATGGCTACACCTTC | CSARESGAPANYGYTF
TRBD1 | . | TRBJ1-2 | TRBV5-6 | TGTGCCAGCAGTTTTTTGGGACAGGCCTATAACTATGGCTACACCTTC | CASSFLGQAYNYGYTF
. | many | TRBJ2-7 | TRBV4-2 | TGTGCCAGCAGCCAATTGGACCGAACCGACGAGCAGTACTTC | CASSQLDRTDEQYF
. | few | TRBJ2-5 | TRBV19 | TGTGCCAGCAGGGTTCGGGACCAAGAGACCCAGTACTTC | CASRVRDQETQYF
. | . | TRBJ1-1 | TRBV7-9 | TGTGCCAGCAGCGCACGGGGCCGGGGGTGGACTGAAGCTTTCTTT | CASSARGRGWTEAFF
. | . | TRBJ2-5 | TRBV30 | TGTGCCTGGAGTGTACAGGTCTGGTCGACGACCCAGTACTTC | CAWSVQVWSTTQYF
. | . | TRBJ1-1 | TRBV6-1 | TGTGCCAGCAGCCCCCAACAGGAATTCACTGAAGCTTTCTTT | CASSPQQEFTEAFF
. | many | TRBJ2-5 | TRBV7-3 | TGTGCCAGCAGCTTTTACGGAACTCCGGGAGAGACCCAGTACTTC | CASSFYGTPGETQYF
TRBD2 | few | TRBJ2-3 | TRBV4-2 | TGTGCCAGCAGCCAGCTAGCGGCGGCCCGCACAGATACGCAGTATTTT | CASSQLAAARTDTQYF
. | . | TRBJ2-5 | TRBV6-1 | TGTGCCAGCAAGGTGGCGGACCAAGAGACCCAGTACTTC | CASKVADQETQYF
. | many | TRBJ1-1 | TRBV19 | TGTGCCAGTGAAGAGAACACTGAAGCTTTCTTT | CASEENTEAFF
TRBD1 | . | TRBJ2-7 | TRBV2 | TGTGCCAGCAAGAAGGAGACAGGGGGCAGCTCCTACGAGCAGTACTTC | CASKKETGGSSYEQYF
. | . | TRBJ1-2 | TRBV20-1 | TGCAGTGCTAGAGGAGAAGGGGGCTATGGCTACACCTTC | CSARGEGGYGYTF
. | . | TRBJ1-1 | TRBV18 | TGTGCCAGCTCCCCAGGAGAGTCAAACAAGGAAGCTTTCTTT | CASSPGESNKEAFF
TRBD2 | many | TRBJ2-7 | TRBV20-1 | TGCAGTGCGAGCCCCCCGTCCGGACTAGCGGGAGACGAGCAGTACTTC | CSASPPSGLAGDEQYF
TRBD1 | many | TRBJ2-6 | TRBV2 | TGTGCCAGCAGTGAATTGGACAGGGAACCCGGGGCCAACGTCCTGACTTTC | CASSELDREPGANVLTF
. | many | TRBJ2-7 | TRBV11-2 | TGTGCCAGCAGCTTAGTTCGGGCGGGGACCTACGAGCAGTACTTC | CASSLVRAGTYEQYF
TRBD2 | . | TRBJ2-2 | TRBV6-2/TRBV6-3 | TGTGCCAGCAGTTACGCCTACAAGGGACTAGCGGGGCCTAACACCGGGGAGCTGTTTTTT | CASSYAYKGLAGPNTGELFF
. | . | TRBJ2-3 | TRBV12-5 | TGTGCTAGTGGAAGGAGGGGAACAGATACGCAGTATTTT | CASGRRGTDTQYF
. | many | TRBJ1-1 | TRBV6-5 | TGTGCCAGCAGTTACTCCCCCCAAAGGAACACTGAAGCTTTCTTT | CASSYSPQRNTEAFF
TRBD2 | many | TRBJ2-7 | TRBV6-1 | TGTGCCAGCAGAAGACTAGCGGATACCTACGAGCAGTACTTC | CASRRLADTYEQYF
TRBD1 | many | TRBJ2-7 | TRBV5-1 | TGCGCCAGCAGCGCGAGACCGGGACAGGGATCGTCCGAGCAGTACTTC | CASSARPGQGSSEQYF
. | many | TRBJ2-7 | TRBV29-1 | TGCAGCGTTGATCTCGCTGGACACGGAGTCTACGAGCAGTACTTC | CSVDLAGHGVYEQYF
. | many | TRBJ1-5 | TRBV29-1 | TGCAGCGTCGGGTGGGACAATCAGCCCCAGCATTTT | CSVGWDNQPQHF
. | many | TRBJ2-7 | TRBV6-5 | TGTGCCAGCAGTTACTCGAGGGAAATCAGATACGAGCAGTACTTC | CASSYSREIRYEQYF
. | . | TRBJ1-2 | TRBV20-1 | TGCAGTGCTAGAGGGGGCCCTAACTATGGCTACACCTTC | CSARGGPNYGYTF
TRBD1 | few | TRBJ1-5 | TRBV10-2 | TGCGCCAGCACCCCGGGACAGGGTGTGGGTCAGCCCCAGCATTTT | CASTPGQGVGQPQHF
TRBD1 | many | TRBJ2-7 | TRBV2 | TGTGCCAGCAGAGGGGACAGAGCCTACGAGCAGTACTTC | CASRGDRAYEQYF
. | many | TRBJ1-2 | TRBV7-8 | TGTGCCAGCAGCTCGGGGGGAGTGGACTCTAACTATGGCTACACCTTC | CASSSGGVDSNYGYTF
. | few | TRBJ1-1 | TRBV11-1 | TGTGCCAGCAGCTTAGCGCGAGGGTACACTGAAGCTTTCTTT | CASSLARGYTEAFF
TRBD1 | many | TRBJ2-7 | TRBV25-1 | TGTGCCAGCCTAGGGGGCGCACGCGACGAGCAGTACTTC | CASLGGARDEQYF